This T cell receptor beta chain is drawn from a study of shared clonotypes between healthy human individuals. V was shortened by 5 bases and J by 4 bases, with 9 bases between the two germline ends. Germline CDR1 reads SEHNR; CDR2 reads FQNEAQ (reference sequence). This CDR3 is 13 amino acids long. CD45RO-negative, CCR7-positively selected cells formed the naive CD8 fraction, excluding terminally differentiated effector memory CD45RA+ cells. Investigators spread the genomic DNA of each subset evenly over several immunoSEQ plates. This table comes from immunoSEQ multiplex PCR, and its TCRdb copy is limited to in-frame clones, with some not included. The sample has about 2,100,000 clones, 93% seen once. Of note for this clone: The sample holds other DNA sequences that translate to the same CDR3.

This chain joins TRBV7-9 and TRBJ2-1; D is possibly TRBD1 (6 bases). Sequencing input: naive CD8+ T cells from PBMCs. The receptor's source is a man between 18 and 35 years old in good health. Some clones in this sample may be carry-over from other donors' samples. The chain's CDR3 is CASSQTGYNEQFF. CDR3 nucleotide sequence: TGTGCCAGCAGCCAAACAGGGTACAATGAGCAGTTCTTC.